This T cell receptor (beta chain) was retrieved from a study of cytomegalovirus exposure and HLA in healthy donors. In the PCR, 60 Vbeta and 13 Jbeta primers were used. The data were produced by immunoSEQ multiplex PCR, yet TCRdb's version contains in-frame clones alone and is incomplete. The sample consists of more than 60,000 clones, more than 65% of them appearing once. CDR1 SGDLS and CDR2 YYNGEE come from the germline V gene. The CDR3 is made up of 15 amino acids. V was pared by 1 base and J by 5 bases, with 13 bases between. Sequencing was done on a sample of PBMCs. This TCR derives from a woman in her twenties or thirties in good health and CMV-seronegative. V is TRBV9 and J is TRBJ2-1; D might be TRBD1 (7 bases). The CDR3 sequence: CASSVQAGGNNEQFF. The CDR3, as DNA: TGTGCCAGCAGCGTACAGGCAGGGGGGAACAATGAGCAGTTCTTC.